There are many counts of the clone carrying this T cell receptor (beta chain). Its specificity is not known. The data were obtained in a study of T cells in Graves' hyperthyroidism and ophthalmopathy. Between the trimmed V and J ends, which lost 2 bases and 4 bases, there was a span of 14 bases. CDR3 length equals 14 residues. Germline V gives CDR1 SQVTM, CDR2 ANQGSEA. What was amplified from RNA transcripts were TCR beta CDR3 regions. In the first-round RT-PCR of the TCR CDR3, the HTBI primer set was used. TCRdb re-analysed the multiplex PCR reads in MiXCR, keeping a single row per CDR3 protein. Of 600,000 to 900,000 distinct CDR3 sequences in the sample, about 16% are singletons; the top ten hold under 9.5%. Newly diagnosed hyperthyroidism patients aged 18 to 65 years had disease lasting under 2 months. Whole-study findings and limits: Ophthalmopathy was identified by the model a median about 6.8 months ahead of onset.

The chain couples TRBV29-1 to TRBJ1-1, with D uncertain. The source material was blood. The clonotype comes from a man younger than 35 with Graves' hyperthyroidism. CDR3 sequence reads: CSVESSTVGTEAFF. CDR3 coding DNA: TGCAGCGTTGAATCCAGTACCGTGGGCACTGAAGCTTTCTTT.